This note documents a single TCR beta chain sequence. The data originate from a study of blood T cell repertoires in COVID-19. The wider study: The origin of the acute and convalescent COVID-19 samples was the United States, Italy and Spain. The cDNA or gDNA used as material had been derived from T cells, B-cell-depleted T cells, or PBMCs.

The V and J ends lost 6 bases and 4 bases, in that order; junction bases with no gene match: 10. The CDR3 length is 17 residues. CDR1 LNHDA and CDR2 SQIVND come from the germline V gene (reference sequence). In the original processing: For nucleated cells, counts were estimated from reference gene primer amplification. Generated by immunoSEQ multiplex PCR, the TCRdb table keeps only in-frame clones and is missing some. The DNA gave D and trimming, while V, J and clone size come from that table. The sample records about 160,000 clones, 70% to 85% being singletons. The chain uses TRBV19 and TRBJ2-3, with 13 nucleotides matching TRBD2. The sequence was collected from an elderly woman with acute or convalescent COVID-19. Sequences were obtained from peripheral blood. CDR3 sequence reads: CASSPSGLAGRADTQYF. The CDR3 DNA sequence: TGTGCCAGTAGCCCCTCGGGACTAGCGGGACGCGCAGATACGCAGTATTTT.